The clone carrying this T cell receptor beta chain was detected a few times. The antigen is unknown. Deletions cut 8 bases from V and 4 bases from J, with 15 bases between. This CDR3 region has 14 residues. Germline V lookup: CDR1 MNHEY, CDR2 SVGAGI. Assay: immunoSEQ multiplex PCR; the TCRdb copy retains only in-frame clones and omits some. The data show roughly 330,000 clones, over 60% seen once. This entry is derived from a study of cytotoxic CD8 clonotypes in ibrutinib-treated CLL. Study observations and caveats: Patients with sustained remission and those progressing were sampled at differing times. Among the clonotypes, public ones were uncommon and contracted or held stable on treatment. At the start, clonality exceeded age-matched healthy donors and followed circulating CD8+ T-cell counts.

The sequence came from a human donor with chronic lymphocytic leukemia. Sequenced material: PBMCs, taken after 36 months of ibrutinib treatment. V and J are TRBV6-5 and TRBJ2-1, with D perhaps assigned TRBD1 or TRBD2 (5 bases each). Here the CDR3 DNA reads TGTGCCAGCCGACCGGGACGGAGATACAATGAGCAGTTCTTC. It translates to CASRPGRRYNEQFF.